This TCR beta chain came from a study of tissue T cells after allogeneic stem cell transplantation. The CDR3 extends over 14 amino acids. The germline gives CDR1 NNHNN, CDR2 SYGAGS (reference sequence). V was pared by 0 bases and J by 5 bases, with 10 bases between. With respect to this clone: The gene names given are mouse names. The read gets to within 1 residue of the CDR3 end, and the germline J gene fills in the rest.

CDR3 sequences, V/J genes, frequencies and template counts came from survey-depth TCRbeta sequencing. Measured with immunoSEQ multiplex PCR; TCRdb has only the in-frame clones, and not every one. This table holds about 20,000 clones, about 70% found once. The source is a female BALB/c mouse in good health. The mice in this strain carry MHC haplotype H2-d. The rearrangement joins TRBV13-2 to TRBJ2-5; D is possibly TRBD1 (6 bases). The sample taken for sequencing was spleen. The CDR3 sequence is CASGDAAGADTQYF. CDR3 DNA, as far as it was read: TGTGCCAGCGGTGATGCGGCAGGGGCAGACACCCAGTAC.